This T cell receptor beta chain was captured by sequencing in a study of CD8 T cells in Susac syndrome (dated by TCRdb to about 2019). Study-wide context: Whether CD8+ T cell activation and differentiation in Susac syndrome was antigen driven was tested using repertoire sequencing.

V loses 0 bases of germline sequence and J loses 7 bases, and the interval between the two ends is 7 bases. The germline V gene gives CDR1 as MGHDK and CDR2 as SYGVNS. The cysteine opens and the phenylalanine closes a CDR3 of 12 amino acids. Only the CDR3 part of the read is kept: 36 bases, read in frame from the first base. Peripheral blood CD8+ and CD4+ T cells from healthy donors, Susac syndrome patients and multiple sclerosis patients were profiled by high-throughput TCR beta sequencing. Healthy donors were age- and sex-matched controls. Bulk CD8+ and CD4+ T cells were purified by magnetic negative isolation, whereas CD8+ TEMRA cells were enriched by FACS. Blood was drawn into EDTA tubes, processed within 24 hours, and PBMCs were isolated by density gradient centrifugation. PBMCs intended for TCR sequencing were frozen in liquid nitrogen and were later thawed in a 37 degrees C water bath. The sorted or isolated CD4+, CD8+ and CD8+ TEMRA cells had a purity of 90% or higher.

RNA was extracted with the RNeasy kit and 0.5 to 1 ug was reverse transcribed using random hexamers. TCR beta CDR3 regions were amplified with the immunoSEQ multiplex PCR assay covering 54 Vbeta and 13 Jbeta segments. PCR amplification bias was corrected using a synthetic template baseline for primer optimization and computational correction. On the study's bioinformatics: Reads were assigned to V, D and J genes according to IMGT and analyzed in immunoSEQ Analyzer, with only productive sequences retained. Clonality was calculated as one minus the Shannon entropy normalized by log2 of the number of productive unique sequences. For each patient and control, public and private clones were evaluated among the 100 most prevalent clones. Susac-specific clones were defined as absent from healthy and MS cohorts, 850 to 1,300 published viral clones and other ImmuneACCESS disease sequences. Using fastp trimming at Q25 and MiXCR clonotype assembly, TCRdb reanalyzed the public sequencing data and kept in-frame beta chains. Rows merge per CDR3 protein into single entries with the most common DNA and genes. TCRdb, not the authors, supplied the V and J calls. Within this sample are roughly 110,000 distinct CDR3 sequences, with roughly 91% of them counted one time only. The ten most abundant clones make up around 0.15% of the sample.

The paper's findings and limits, for the study overall: The study acknowledged that relatively few individuals were included in the TCR sequencing and HLA analysis.

The sample holds a few counts of this clonotype. Its antigen remains undetermined. No base quality information exists; no much larger clone differs at one position. The source is a human donor in good health. The sequence is built from TRBV25-1 and TRBJ2-7; the D gene identity is not certain. What was sequenced was CD4+ T cells from PBMCs. The CDR3 region has the sequence CASSEYSREQYF. The DNA reads as follows: TGTGCCAGCAGTGAATATAGTCGGGAGCAGTACTTC.